Listed below are T cell receptor beta chains from one sample, sequenced in a study of cytomegalovirus exposure and HLA in healthy donors. Profiling relied on immunoSEQ multiplex PCR, and the TCRdb table lists in-frame clones only, not all of them. Of about 31,000 clones listed, roughly 89% were seen once; the top ten hold around 3%. Sequencing was done on a sample of PBMCs. These receptor sequences come from a boy aged 5 to 17 in good health and CMV-seronegative. CDR3s include the opening cysteine and the closing phenylalanine or tryptophan. Fields, in order: clone size, J gene, V gene, D gene, CDR3 protein, CDR3 DNA. A D gene is named only where the DNA matches it firmly. Some rows have no size entry. The others give once, few or many, or a class for an expanded clone.

- TRBJ1-1 TRBV2 - CASYGRGANTEAFF TGTGCCAGCTACGGGAGGGGGGCGAACACTGAAGCTTTCTTT
- TRBJ1-1 TRBV5-5 - CATQTYPNTEAFF TGTGCCACCCAGACATATCCGAACACTGAAGCTTTCTTT
- TRBJ2-2 TRBV5-1 TRBD1 CASSFWDRGTGELFF TGCGCCAGCAGCTTTTGGGACAGGGGGACCGGGGAGCTGTTTTTT
- TRBJ2-5 TRBV2 - CAGGNRGGETQYF TGTGCCGGAGGGAACAGGGGAGGAGAGACCCAGTACTTC
- TRBJ2-7 TRBV10-3 TRBD2 CAISGTGGIFEQYF TGTGCCATCAGTGGGACCGGGGGGATTTTCGAGCAGTACTTC
- TRBJ1-1 TRBV4-1 - CASSHGTGQEAFF TGCGCCAGCAGCCACGGAACAGGGCAAGAAGCTTTCTTT
- TRBJ1-6 TRBV28 - CASSLMGDGNSPLHF TGTGCCAGCAGTTTGATGGGAGATGGAAATTCACCCCTCCATTTT
- TRBJ1-3 TRBV7-2 - CASSFSWRGDTIYF TGTGCCAGCAGCTTTTCTTGGAGGGGAGACACCATATATTTT
- TRBJ1-3 TRBV2 TRBD1 CASSLTGAGNTIYF TGTGCCAGCAGCCTGACAGGGGCTGGAAACACCATATATTTT
- TRBJ2-2 TRBV5-5 - CASSLLTENTGELFF TGTGCCAGCAGCTTATTGACAGAGAACACCGGGGAGCTGTTTTTT
- TRBJ1-1 TRBV18 - CASSPRMETEAFF TGTGCCAGCTCACCAAGGATGGAGACTGAAGCTTTCTTT
- TRBJ1-2 TRBV6-6 TRBD1 CASSPRDRGLGYTF TGTGCCAGCAGTCCACGGGACAGGGGTCTTGGCTACACCTTC
- TRBJ2-7 TRBV11-2 - CASSHQTGTLSYEQYF TGTGCCAGCAGCCACCAGACAGGAACCTTATCCTACGAGCAGTACTTC
- TRBJ2-3 TRBV5-4 TRBD1 CASSLGQGRTDTQYF TGTGCCAGCAGCCTTGGACAGGGGCGCACAGATACGCAGTATTTT
- TRBJ2-1 TRBV7-8 TRBD2 CASSLATAGGRRNEQFF TGTGCCAGCAGCTTAGCGACAGCGGGGGGGCGCAGGAATGAGCAGTTCTTC
once TRBJ2-7 TRBV18 - CASSTTGRRYEQYF TGTGCCAGCTCAACGACAGGTCGGAGGTACGAGCAGTACTTC
- TRBJ2-1 TRBV5-1 - CASSSDLGSSYNEQFF TGCGCCAGCAGCTCGGACCTAGGGAGCTCCTACAATGAGCAGTTCTTC
- TRBJ1-2 TRBV7-6 - CASSRDRPLGEYGYTF TGTGCCAGCAGCCGCGACAGGCCTTTGGGTGAATATGGCTACACCTTC
- TRBJ1-2 TRBV29-1 TRBD1 CSVVIGTAGYTF TGCAGCGTTGTCATTGGGACAGCAGGCTACACCTTC
- TRBJ2-7 TRBV19 TRBD1 CASSTRTGAVNYEQYF TGTGCCAGTAGTACCCGGACAGGGGCCGTAAACTACGAGCAGTACTTC
- TRBJ2-5 TRBV11-2 TRBD1 CASSSGQVSNQYF TGTGCCAGCAGCTCTGGACAGGTTAGCAACCAGTACTTC